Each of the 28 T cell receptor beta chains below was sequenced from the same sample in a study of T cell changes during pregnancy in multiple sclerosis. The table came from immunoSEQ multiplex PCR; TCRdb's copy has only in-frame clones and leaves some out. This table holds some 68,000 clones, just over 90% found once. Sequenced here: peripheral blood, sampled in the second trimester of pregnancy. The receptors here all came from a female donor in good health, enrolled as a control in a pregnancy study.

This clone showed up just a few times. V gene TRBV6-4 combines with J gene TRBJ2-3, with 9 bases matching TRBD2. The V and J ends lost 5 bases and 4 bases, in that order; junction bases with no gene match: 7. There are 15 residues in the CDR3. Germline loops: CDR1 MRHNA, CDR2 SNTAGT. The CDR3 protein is CASSPVAGASDTQYF. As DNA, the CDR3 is TGTGCCAGCAGTCCCGTAGCGGGAGCCTCAGATACGCAGTATTTT.

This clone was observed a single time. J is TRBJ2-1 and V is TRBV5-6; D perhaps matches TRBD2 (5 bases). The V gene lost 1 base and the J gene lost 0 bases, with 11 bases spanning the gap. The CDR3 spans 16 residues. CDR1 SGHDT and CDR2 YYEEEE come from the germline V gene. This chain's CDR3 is CASSLLRGRSYNEQFF. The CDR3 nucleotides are TGTGCCAGCAGCTTGCTACGGGGTCGCTCCTACAATGAGCAGTTCTTC.

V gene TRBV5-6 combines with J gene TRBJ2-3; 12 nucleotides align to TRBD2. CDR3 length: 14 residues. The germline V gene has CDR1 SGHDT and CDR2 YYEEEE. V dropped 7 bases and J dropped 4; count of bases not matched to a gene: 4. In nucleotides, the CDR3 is TGTGCCAGCGGCACTAGCGGGAGGCCAGATACGCAGTATTTT. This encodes CASGTSGRPDTQYF.

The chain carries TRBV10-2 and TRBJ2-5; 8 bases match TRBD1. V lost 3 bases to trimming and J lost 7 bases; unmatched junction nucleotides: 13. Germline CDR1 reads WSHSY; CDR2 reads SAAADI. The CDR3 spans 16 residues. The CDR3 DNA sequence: TGCGCCAGCAGTGACCCCGTCAGGGGGCGCGACAGGACCCAGTACTTC. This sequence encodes CASSDPVRGRDRTQYF.

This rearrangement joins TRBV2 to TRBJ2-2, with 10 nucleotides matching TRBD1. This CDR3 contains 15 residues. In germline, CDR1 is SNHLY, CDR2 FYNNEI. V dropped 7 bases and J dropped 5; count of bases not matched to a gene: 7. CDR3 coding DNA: TGTGCCAGCACTATGGGACAGGGGAGAACCGGGGAGCTGTTTTTT. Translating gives CASTMGQGRTGELFF.

CDR3 sequence (DNA): TGCGCCAGCAGTTATTTCACTGAAGCTTTCTTT. Translation: CASSYFTEAFF. The V call is TRBV4-1, the J call TRBJ1-1; D is unclear. The CDR3 is 11 amino acids. The V end lost 6 bases, the J end lost 4 bases, and 6 bases lay between the germline ends. The germline gives CDR1 MGHRA, CDR2 YSYEKL.

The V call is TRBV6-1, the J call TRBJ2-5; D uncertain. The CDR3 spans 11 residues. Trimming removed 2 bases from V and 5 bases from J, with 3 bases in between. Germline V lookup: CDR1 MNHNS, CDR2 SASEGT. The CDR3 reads CASSEYETQYF. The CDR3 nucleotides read TGTGCCAGCAGTGAATATGAGACCCAGTACTTC.

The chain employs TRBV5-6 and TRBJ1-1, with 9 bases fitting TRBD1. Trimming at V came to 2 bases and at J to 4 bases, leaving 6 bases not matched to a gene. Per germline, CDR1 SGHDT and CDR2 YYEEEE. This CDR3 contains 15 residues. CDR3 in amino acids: CASSLAQGAGTEAFF. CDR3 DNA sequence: TGTGCCAGCAGCTTAGCACAGGGGGCTGGCACTGAAGCTTTCTTT. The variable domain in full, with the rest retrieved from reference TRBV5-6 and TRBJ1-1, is DAGVTQSPTHLIKTRGQQVTLRCSPKSGHDTVSWYQQALGQGPQFIFQYYEEEERQRGNFPDRFSGHQFPNYSSELNVNALLLGDSALYLCASSLAQGAGTEAFFGQGTRLTVV.

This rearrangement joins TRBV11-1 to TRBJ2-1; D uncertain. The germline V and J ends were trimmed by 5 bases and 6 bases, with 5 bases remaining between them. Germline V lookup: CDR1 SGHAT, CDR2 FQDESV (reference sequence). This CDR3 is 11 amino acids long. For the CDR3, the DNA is TGTGCCAGCAGCCTCAGCAATGAGCAGTTCTTC. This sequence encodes CASSLSNEQFF.

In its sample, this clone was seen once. The CDR3, as DNA: TGTGCCAGCAGCGGCCGGAGGGGGTTAGCGGGCTATGGCTACACCTTC. This translates into CASSGRRGLAGYGYTF. The genes are TRBV5-6 and TRBJ1-2; the D gene is possibly TRBD1 (6 bases). This CDR3 comprises 16 residues. CDR1 SGHDT and CDR2 YYEEEE come from the germline V gene. V lost 4 bases and J lost 4, with 20 bases in between. Looking up the rest from reference TRBV5-6 and TRBJ1-2 gives the full variable domain: DAGVTQSPTHLIKTRGQQVTLRCSPKSGHDTVSWYQQALGQGPQFIFQYYEEEERQRGNFPDRFSGHQFPNYSSELNVNALLLGDSALYLCASSGRRGLAGYGYTFGSGTRLTVV.

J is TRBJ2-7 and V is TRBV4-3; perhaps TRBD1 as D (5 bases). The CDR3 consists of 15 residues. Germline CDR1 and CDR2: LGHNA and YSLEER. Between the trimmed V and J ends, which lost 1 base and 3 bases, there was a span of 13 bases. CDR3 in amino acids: CASSQGQPPGYEQYF. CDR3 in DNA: TGCGCCAGCAGCCAAGGACAGCCCCCGGGCTACGAGCAGTACTTC.

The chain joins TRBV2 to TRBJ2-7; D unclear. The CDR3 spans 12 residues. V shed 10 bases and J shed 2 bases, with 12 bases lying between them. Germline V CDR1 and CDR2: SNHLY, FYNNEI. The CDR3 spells CATRSLPYEQYF. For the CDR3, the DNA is TGTGCCACTAGGAGCCTTCCCTACGAGCAGTACTTC. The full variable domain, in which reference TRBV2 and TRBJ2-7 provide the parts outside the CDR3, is EPEVTQTPSHQVTQMGQEVILRCVPISNHLYFYWYRQILGQKVEFLVSFYNNEISEKSEIFDDQFSVERPDGSNFTLKIRSTKLEDSAMYFCATRSLPYEQYFGPGTRLTVT.

The CDR3 spells CASASSTNEKLFF. CDR3 nucleotides: TGTGCCAGCGCCAGTTCAACTAATGAAAAACTGTTTTTT. V usage is TRBV25-1 and J usage is TRBJ1-4; no clear D. V lost 8 bases and J 0 bases, leaving 7 bases between the germline ends. The CDR3 totals 13 residues. The germline V gene has CDR1 MGHDK and CDR2 SYGVNS.

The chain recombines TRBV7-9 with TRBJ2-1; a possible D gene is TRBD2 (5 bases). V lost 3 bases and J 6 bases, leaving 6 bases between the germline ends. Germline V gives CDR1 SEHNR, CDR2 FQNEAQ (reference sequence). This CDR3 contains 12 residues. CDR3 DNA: TGTGCCAGCAGCTTCGGGGTCAATGAGCAGTTCTTC. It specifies CASSFGVNEQFF.

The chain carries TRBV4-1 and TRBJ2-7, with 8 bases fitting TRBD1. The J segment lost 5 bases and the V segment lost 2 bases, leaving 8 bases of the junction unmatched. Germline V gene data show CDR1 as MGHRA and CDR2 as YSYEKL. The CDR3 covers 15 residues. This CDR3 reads CASSQNLKTGDEQYF. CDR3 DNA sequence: TGCGCCAGCAGCCAAAATCTAAAGACAGGGGACGAGCAGTACTTC.

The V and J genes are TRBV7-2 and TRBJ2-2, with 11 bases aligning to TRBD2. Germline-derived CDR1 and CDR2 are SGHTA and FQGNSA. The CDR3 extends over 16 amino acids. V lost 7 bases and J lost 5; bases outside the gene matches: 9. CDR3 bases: TGTGCCAGCACCGTCCCGGGACTAGCGGTTACCGGGGAGCTGTTTTTT. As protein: CASTVPGLAVTGELFF.

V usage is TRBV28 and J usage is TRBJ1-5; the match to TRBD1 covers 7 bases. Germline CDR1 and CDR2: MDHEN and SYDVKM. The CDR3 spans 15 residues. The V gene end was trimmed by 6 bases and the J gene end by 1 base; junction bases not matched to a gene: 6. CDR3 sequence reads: CASSKTGTSNQPQHF. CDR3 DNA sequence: TGTGCCAGCAGCAAGACAGGGACCAGCAATCAGCCCCAGCATTTT. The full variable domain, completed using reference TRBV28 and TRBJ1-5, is DVKVTQSSRYLVKRTGEKVFLECVQDMDHENMFWYRQDPGLGLRLIYFSYDVKMKEKGDIPEGYSVSREKKERFSLILESASTNQTSMYLCASSKTGTSNQPQHFGDGTRLSIL.

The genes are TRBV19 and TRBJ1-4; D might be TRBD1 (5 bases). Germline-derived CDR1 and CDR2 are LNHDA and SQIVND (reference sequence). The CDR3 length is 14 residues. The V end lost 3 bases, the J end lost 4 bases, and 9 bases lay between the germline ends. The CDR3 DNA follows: TGTGCCAGTAGTATGCGTCAGGGTAATGAAAAACTGTTTTTT. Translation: CASSMRQGNEKLFF. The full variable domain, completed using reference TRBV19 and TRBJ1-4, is DGGITQSPKYLFRKEGQNVTLSCEQNLNHDAMYWYRQDPGQGLRLIYYSQIVNDFQKGDIAEGYSVSREKKESFPLTVTSAQKNPTAFYLCASSMRQGNEKLFFGSGTQLSVL.

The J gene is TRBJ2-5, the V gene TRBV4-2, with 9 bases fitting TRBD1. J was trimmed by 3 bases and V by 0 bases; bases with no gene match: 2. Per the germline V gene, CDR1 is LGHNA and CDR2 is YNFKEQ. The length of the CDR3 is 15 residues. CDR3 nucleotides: TGTGCCAGCAGCCAAGAGAGGACAGGGGAAGAGACCCAGTACTTC. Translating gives CASSQERTGEETQYF.

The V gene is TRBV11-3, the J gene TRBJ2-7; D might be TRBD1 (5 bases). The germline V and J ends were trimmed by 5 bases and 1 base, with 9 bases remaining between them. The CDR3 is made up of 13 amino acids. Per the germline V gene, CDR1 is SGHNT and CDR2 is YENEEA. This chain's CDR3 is CASSVQGSYEQYF. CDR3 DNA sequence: TGTGCCAGCAGCGTTCAGGGTTCCTACGAGCAGTACTTC.

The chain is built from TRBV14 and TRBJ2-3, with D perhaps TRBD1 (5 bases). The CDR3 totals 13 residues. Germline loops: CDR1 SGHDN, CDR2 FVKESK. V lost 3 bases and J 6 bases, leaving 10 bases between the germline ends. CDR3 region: CASSQGQWDTQYF. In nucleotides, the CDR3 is TGTGCCAGCAGCCAGGGGCAATGGGATACGCAGTATTTT.

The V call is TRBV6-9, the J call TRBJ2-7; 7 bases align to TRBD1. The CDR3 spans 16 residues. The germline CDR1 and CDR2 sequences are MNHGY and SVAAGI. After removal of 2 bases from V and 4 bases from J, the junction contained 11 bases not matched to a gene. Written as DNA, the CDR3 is TGTGCCAGCAGTTATCCACGAGGGGACAGTGATTACGAGCAGTACTTC. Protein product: CASSYPRGDSDYEQYF.

The CDR3 protein is CASSTRLAGDTQYF. The CDR3 coding sequence is TGTGCCAGCAGCACCCGACTAGCCGGAGATACGCAGTATTTT. The chain has TRBV13 and TRBJ2-3, with TRBD2 matching 7 bases. The germline CDR1 and CDR2 sequences are PRHDT and FYEKMQ (reference sequence). Trimming at V came to 5 bases and at J to 5 bases, leaving 7 bases not matched to a gene. The CDR3 length is 14 residues.

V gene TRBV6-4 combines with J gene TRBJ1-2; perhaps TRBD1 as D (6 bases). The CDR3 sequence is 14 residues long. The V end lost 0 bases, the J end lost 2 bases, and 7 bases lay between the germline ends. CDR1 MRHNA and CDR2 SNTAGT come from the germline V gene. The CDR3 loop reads CASSDSQGNYGYTF. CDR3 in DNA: TGTGCCAGCAGTGACTCCCAGGGGAACTATGGCTACACCTTC.

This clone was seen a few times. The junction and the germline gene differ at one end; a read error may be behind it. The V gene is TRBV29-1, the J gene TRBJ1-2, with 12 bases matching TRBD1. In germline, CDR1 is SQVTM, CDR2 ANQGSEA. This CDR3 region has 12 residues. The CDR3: CSVVRDRGRTYF. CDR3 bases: TGCAGCGTCGTGAGGGACAGGGGGCGAACTTACTTC.

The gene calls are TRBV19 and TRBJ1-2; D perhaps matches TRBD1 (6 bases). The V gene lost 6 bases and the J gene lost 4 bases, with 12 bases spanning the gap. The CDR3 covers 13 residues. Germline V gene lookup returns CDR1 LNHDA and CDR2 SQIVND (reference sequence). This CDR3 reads CASRPGAGYGYTF. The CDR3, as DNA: TGTGCCAGTAGACCAGGGGCTGGCTATGGCTACACCTTC.

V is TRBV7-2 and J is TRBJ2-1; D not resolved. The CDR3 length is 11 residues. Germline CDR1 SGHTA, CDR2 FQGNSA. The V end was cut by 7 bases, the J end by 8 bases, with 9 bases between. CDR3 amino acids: CASTLLYEQFF. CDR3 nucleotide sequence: TGTGCCAGCACCCTACTATATGAGCAGTTCTTC.

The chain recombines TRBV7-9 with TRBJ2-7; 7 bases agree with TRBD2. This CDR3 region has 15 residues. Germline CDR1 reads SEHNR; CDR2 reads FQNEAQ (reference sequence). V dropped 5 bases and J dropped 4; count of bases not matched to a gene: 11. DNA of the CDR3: TGTGCCAGCAGCGCGGGGACTATCAAGGTTTACGAGCAGTACTTC. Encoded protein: CASSAGTIKVYEQYF.